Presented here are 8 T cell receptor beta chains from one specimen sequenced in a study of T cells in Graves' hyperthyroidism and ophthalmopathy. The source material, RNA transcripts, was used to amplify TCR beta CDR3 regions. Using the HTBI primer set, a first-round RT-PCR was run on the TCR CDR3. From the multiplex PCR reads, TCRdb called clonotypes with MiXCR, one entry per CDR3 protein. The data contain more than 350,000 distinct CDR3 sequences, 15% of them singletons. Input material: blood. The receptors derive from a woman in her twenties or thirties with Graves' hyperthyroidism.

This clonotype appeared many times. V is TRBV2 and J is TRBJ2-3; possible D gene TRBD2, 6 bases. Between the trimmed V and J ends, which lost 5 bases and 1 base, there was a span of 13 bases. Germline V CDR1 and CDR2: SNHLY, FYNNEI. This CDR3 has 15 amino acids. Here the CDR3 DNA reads TGTGCCAGCAGTCTAGCGTTTGTCCGCACAGATACGCAGTATTTT. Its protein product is CASSLAFVRTDTQYF.

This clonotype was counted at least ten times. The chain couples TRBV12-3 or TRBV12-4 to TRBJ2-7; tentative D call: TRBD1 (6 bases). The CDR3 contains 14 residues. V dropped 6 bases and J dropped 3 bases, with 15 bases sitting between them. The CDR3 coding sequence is TGTGCCAGCAGCTTCCAGACAGGAGACTACGAGCAGTACTTC. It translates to CASSFQTGDYEQYF.

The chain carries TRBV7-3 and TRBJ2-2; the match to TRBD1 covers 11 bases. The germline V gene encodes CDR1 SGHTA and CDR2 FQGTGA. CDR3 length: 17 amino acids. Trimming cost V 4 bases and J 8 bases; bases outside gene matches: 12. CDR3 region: CASSSRLDRGLGGELFF. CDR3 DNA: TGTGCCAGCAGCTCCCGACTGGACAGGGGGCTGGGGGGGGAGCTGTTTTTT.

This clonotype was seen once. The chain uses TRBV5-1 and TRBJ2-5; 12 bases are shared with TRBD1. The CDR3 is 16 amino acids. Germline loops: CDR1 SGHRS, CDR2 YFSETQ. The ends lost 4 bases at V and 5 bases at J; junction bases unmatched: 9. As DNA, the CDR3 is TGCGCCAGCAGCGGAGGGACAGGGGGCCGAGGGGAGACCCAGTACTTC. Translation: CASSGGTGGRGETQYF.

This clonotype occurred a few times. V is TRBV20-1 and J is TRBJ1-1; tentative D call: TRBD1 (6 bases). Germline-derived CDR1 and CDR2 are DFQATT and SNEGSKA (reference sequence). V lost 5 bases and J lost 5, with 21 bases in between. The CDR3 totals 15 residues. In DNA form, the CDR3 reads TGCAGTGCTCTTAGGGGGGCAACCCCCGGGACTGAAGCTTTCTTT. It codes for CSALRGATPGTEAFF.

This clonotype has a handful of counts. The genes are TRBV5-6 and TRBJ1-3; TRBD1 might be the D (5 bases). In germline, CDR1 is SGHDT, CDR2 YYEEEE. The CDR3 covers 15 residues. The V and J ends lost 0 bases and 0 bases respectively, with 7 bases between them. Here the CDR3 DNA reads TGTGCCAGCAGCTTGGGACAGATCTCTGGAAACACCATATATTTT. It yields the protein CASSLGQISGNTIYF.

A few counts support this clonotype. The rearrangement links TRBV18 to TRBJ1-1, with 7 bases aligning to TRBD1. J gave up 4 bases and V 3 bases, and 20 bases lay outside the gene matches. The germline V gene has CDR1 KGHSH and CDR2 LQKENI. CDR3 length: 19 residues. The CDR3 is CASSPSAGRGAGVGTEAFF. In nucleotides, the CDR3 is TGTGCCAGCTCACCCTCTGCCGGCAGGGGGGCAGGAGTCGGCACTGAAGCTTTCTTT.

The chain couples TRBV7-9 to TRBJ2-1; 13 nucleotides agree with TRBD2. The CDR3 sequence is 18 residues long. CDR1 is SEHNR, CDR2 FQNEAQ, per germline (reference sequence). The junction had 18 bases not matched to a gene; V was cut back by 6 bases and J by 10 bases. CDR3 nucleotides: TGTGCCAGCAGTGAAGCGGGGACTAGCGGGATTTCAATTGAGGAGCAGTTCTTC. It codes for CASSEAGTSGISIEEQFF.